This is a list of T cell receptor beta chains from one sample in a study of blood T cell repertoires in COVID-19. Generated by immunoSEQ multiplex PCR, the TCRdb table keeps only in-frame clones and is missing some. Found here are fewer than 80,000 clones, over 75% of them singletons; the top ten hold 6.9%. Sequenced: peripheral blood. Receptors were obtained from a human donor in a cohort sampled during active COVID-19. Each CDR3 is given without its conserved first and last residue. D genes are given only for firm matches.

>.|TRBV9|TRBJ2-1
ASSAHGRGANNEQF
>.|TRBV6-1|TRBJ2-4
ASSEHRTALLAKNIQY
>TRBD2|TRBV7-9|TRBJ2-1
ASSLGLAGADAYNEQF
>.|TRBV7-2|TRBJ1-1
ASSEVGGNTEAF
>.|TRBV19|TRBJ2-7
ASSPTRGGSYEQY
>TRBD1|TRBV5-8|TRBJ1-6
ASSGAGGSYNSPLH
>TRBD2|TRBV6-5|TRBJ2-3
ASSYRAGGLTDTQY
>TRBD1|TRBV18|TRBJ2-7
ASSPWDRRSYEQY
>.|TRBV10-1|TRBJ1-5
ASSEDINSNQPQH
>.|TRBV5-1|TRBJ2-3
ASTPAPGYTDTQY
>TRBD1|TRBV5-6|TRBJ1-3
ASSLPETGSVSNTIY
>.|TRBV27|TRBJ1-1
ASSAETGNTEAF
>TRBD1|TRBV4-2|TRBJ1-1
ASSQPDRMNTEAF
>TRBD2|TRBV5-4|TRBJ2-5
ASSLDQRGAGETQY
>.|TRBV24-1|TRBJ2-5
ATSDPGETQY
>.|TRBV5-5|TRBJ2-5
ASSLEGRVQETQY
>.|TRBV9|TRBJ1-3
ASSVAGDSGNTIY
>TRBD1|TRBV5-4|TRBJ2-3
ASSLPGQKTNTQY
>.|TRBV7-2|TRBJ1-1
ASSSRGPTEAF
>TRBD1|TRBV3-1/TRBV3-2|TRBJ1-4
ASSQAGTGSNEKLF
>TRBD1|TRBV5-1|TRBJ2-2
ASSTGQGAVELF
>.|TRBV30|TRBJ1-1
AWNPGTGNTEAF
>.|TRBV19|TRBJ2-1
ASRLTSRSYNEQF
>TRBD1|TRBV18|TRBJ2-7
ASSLVPLRDSSSYEQY
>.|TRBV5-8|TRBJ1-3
ASSRAKDSYGNTIY
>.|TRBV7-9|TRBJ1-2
ASSLLEDYGYT
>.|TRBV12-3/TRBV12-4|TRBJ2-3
ASSSLVTDTQY
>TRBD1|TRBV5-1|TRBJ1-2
ASSLAYRGYGYT
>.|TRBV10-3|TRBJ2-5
AISESRSGLLGETQY
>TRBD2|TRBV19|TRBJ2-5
ASSSNSGGQETQY
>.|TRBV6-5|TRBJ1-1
ASSYSAGTEAF
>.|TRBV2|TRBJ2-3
ASSGPSQHPTDTQY
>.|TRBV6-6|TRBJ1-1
ASRYDREAF
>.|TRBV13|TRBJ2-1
ASSFVHNEQF
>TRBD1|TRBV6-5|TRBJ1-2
ASSRDRAWDYGYT
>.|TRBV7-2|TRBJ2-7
ASSLLQGYEQY
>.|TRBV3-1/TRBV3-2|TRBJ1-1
ASRQNSGNEAF
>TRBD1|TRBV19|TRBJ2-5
ASSIQGQGKETQY
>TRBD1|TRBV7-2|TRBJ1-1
ASSLVGGTVEAF
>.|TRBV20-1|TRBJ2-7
SASVNEQY
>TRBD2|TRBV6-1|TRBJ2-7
ASSELAGFEQY
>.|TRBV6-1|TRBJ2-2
ASSEMAANTGELF
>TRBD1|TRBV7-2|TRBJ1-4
ASSLATGRGDEKLF